This TCR beta chain was recovered during a study of cytomegalovirus exposure and HLA in healthy donors. Primers for the PCR totalled 60 Vbeta and 13 Jbeta. Clones were sequenced by immunoSEQ multiplex PCR, and TCRdb holds only the in-frame ones, with some missing. The sample holds more than 40,000 clones, more than 45% seen once. The CDR3 is made up of 15 amino acids. The V and J ends lost 4 bases and 7 bases respectively, with 20 bases between them. CDR1 SGHRS and CDR2 YFSETQ come from the germline V gene. The sequence came from a man aged 55 to 70 in good health and CMV-seronegative. The chain employs TRBV5-1 and TRBJ2-5; possibly TRBD1 for D (5 bases). The sequencing input was PBMCs. DNA of the CDR3: TGCGCCAGCAGCCCATTCCAAGGGGAAGAAGGGACCCAGTACTTC. Translated, it gives CASSPFQGEEGTQYF.